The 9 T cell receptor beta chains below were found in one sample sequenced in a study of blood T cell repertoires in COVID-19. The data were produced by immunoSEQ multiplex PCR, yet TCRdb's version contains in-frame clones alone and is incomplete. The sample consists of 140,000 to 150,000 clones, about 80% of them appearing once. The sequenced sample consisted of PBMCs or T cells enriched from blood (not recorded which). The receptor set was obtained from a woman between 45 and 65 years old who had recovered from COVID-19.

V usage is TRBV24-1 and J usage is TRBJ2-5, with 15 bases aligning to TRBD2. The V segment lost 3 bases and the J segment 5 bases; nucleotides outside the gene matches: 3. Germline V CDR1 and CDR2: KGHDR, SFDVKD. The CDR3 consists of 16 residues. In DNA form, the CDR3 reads TGTGCCACCAGTGATGGACTAGCGGGGGGGGTGGAGACCCAGTACTTC. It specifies CATSDGLAGGVETQYF.

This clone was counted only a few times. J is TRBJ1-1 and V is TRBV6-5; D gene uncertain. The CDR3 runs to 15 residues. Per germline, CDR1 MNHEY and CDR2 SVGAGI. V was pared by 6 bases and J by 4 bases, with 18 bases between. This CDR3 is CASRPRTVLVTEAFF. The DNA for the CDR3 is TGTGCCAGCAGACCCCGGACTGTTTTAGTCACTGAAGCTTTCTTT.

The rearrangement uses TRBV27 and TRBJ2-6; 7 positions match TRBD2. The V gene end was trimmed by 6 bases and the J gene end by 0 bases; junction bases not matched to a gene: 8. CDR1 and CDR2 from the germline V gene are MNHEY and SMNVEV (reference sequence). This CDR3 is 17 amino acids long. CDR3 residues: CASRPWLAVSGANVLTF. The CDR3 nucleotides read TGTGCCAGCAGGCCGTGGCTAGCGGTCTCTGGGGCCAACGTCCTGACTTTC.

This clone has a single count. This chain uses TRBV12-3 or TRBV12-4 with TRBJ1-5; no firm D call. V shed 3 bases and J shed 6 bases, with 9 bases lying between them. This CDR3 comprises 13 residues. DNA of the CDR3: TGTGCCAGCAGTTTCACGGTCGGTCAGCCCCAGCATTTT. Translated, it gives CASSFTVGQPQHF.

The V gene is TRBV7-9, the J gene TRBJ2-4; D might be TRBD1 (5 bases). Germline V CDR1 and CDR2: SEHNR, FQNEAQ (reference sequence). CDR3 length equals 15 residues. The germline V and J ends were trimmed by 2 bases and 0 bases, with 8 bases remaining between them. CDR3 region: CASSLQGVAKNIQYF. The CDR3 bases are TGTGCCAGCAGCTTACAGGGCGTAGCCAAAAACATTCAGTACTTC.

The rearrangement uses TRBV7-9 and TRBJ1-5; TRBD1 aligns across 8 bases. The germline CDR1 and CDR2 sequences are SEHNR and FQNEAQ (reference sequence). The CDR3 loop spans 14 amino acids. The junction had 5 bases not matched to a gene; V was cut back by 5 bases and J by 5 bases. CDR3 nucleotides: TGTGCCAGCAGCCAGGGGGCAGAATATCAGCCCCAGCATTTT. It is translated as CASSQGAEYQPQHF.

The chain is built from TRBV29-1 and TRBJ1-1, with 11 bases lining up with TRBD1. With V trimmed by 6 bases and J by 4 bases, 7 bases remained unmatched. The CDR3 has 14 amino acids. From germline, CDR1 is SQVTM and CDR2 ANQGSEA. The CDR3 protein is CSVGLGQGVTEAFF. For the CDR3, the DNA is TGCAGCGTAGGCCTGGGACAGGGGGTCACTGAAGCTTTCTTT.

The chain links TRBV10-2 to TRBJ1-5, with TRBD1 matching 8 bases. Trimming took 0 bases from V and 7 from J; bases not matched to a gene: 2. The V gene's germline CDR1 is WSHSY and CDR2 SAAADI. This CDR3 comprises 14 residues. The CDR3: CASSESDREQPQHF. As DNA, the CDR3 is TGCGCCAGCAGTGAGTCGGACAGGGAACAGCCCCAGCATTTT.

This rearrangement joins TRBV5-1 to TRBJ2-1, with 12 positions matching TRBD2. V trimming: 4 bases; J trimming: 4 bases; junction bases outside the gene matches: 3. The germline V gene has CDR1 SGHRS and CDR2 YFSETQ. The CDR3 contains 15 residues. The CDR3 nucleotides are TGCGCCAGCAGCCCTAGCGGGGGGGAATACAATGAGCAGTTCTTC. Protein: CASSPSGGEYNEQFF.